Given below is one T cell receptor beta chain in context. Its antigen is as yet unknown. A much more abundant neighbour one base away suggests this may be a read error. As for time point: pre-treatment sample, taken before nivolumab and TIL therapy. Pleural nodules or supraclavicular lymph nodes made up most of the excised metastases sampled. These data originate in a study of TIL therapy for anti-PD-1-resistant metastatic lung cancer. Looking at the study overall: Most patients had lung adenocarcinoma.

The libraries were made with immunoSEQ v3. The protocol was immunoSEQ multiplex PCR, while the TCRdb copy is restricted to in-frame clones and leaves out a portion. Among about 10,000 clones, around 56% were seen once, and the ten largest hold 10% to 15%. Study results and limitations: Many TIL product clones were absent from baseline tumor, suggesting clonal contraction.

This TCR was sampled from a person aged 25 to 79 with non-small cell lung cancer. Sequenced material: tumor tissue, taken at baseline.

The CDR3 protein is CASSRFTEAFF. CDR3 in DNA: TGTGCCAGCAGCCGCTTCACTGAAGCTTTCTTT. The chain joins TRBV7-3 to TRBJ1-1; no clear D. The CDR3 extends over 11 amino acids. Trimming shortened V by 5 bases and J by 4 bases, and 5 bases separated the two germline ends. Germline loops: CDR1 SGHTA, CDR2 FQGTGA.